The subject of this entry is one T cell receptor beta chain. Its antigen is undetermined. The CDR3 runs 16 residues. The germline V gene has CDR1 LNHNV and CDR2 YYDKDF (reference sequence). Between the trimmed V and J ends, which lost 0 bases and 5 bases, there was a span of 14 bases. PCR was performed using 60 Vbeta and 13 Jbeta primers. Data came from immunoSEQ multiplex PCR; TCRdb stores just in-frame clones and leaves some out. The table has 150,000 to 200,000 clones, roughly 87% seen once. This sample was included in a study of cytomegalovirus exposure and HLA in healthy donors. General study findings and limits: In vitro assays verified that a few CMV-associated chains recognized CMV antigens specifically. The listing of 150 to 200 TCR beta chains classed them as cytomegalovirus-associated.

Source material: PBMCs. The clonotype was recovered from a girl less than two years old in good health and CMV-seronegative. This chain links TRBV15 with TRBJ2-1, with no clear D. This CDR3 is CATSREGPIPDNEQFF. The CDR3 bases are TGTGCCACCAGCAGAGAGGGCCCAATTCCCGACAATGAGCAGTTCTTC.